This T cell receptor (beta chain) was identified during a study of blood T cell repertoires in COVID-19. Sequencing used immunoSEQ multiplex PCR; TCRdb keeps in-frame clones, though not all of them. The sample lists approximately 180,000 clones; around 73% were seen once. The germline gives CDR1 MGHDK, CDR2 SYGVNS. The CDR3 sequence is 14 residues long. V lost 3 bases and J lost 8, with 11 bases in between. This TCR derives from a woman in her 50s who had recovered from COVID-19. V and J are TRBV25-1 and TRBJ1-6; D is perhaps TRBD1 (5 bases). Material: PBMCs or T cells enriched from blood (not recorded which). The CDR3 bases are TGTGCCAGCAGTGATTACGGCAGGGATTCACCCCTCCACTTT. Translating it yields CASSDYGRDSPLHF.